The 28 T cell receptor beta chains in this list originate from one sample, sequenced in a study of identical twins. MiXCR, run by TCRdb on the 5' RACE reads, gives a single entry per CDR3 protein. The table has 300,000 or so distinct CDR3 sequences, over 8.5% seen once. These data were likewise used in another study, on yellow fever vaccine responses in identical twins.

Sequencing was done on a sample of CD8+ T cells sorted from blood. These receptors all stem from a woman younger than 30 in good health.

The CDR3 nucleotides read TGTGCCAGCAGCTTACGGTCGGAGGGGAGGTGGAATGAGCAGTTCTTC. It codes for CASSLRSEGRWNEQFF. The chain uses TRBV11-2 and TRBJ2-1; D perhaps matches TRBD2 (6 bases). CDR1 is SGHAT and CDR2 is FQNNGV in the germline V gene. This CDR3 comprises 16 residues. Trimming cost V 2 bases and J 7 bases, with 18 bases left between them.

Ten or more counts support this clonotype. V usage is TRBV24-1 and J usage is TRBJ2-2; 8 bases align to TRBD2. CDR1 KGHDR and CDR2 SFDVKD come from the germline V gene. J was trimmed by 1 base and V by 2 bases; bases with no gene match: 2. The CDR3 totals 16 residues. This chain's CDR3 is CATSDSLAGNTGELFF. CDR3 nucleotides: TGTGCCACCAGTGATTCTCTAGCGGGGAACACCGGGGAGCTGTTTTTT.

This clonotype was recorded many times. The gene calls are TRBV20-1 and TRBJ2-1, with 14 bases lining up with TRBD2. Germline loops: CDR1 DFQATT, CDR2 SNEGSKA (reference sequence). The CDR3 extends over 16 amino acids. V lost 1 base to trimming and J lost 9 bases; unmatched junction nucleotides: 8. The CDR3, as DNA: TGCAGTGCTAGAGGTTCCGGGACTAGCGGGAGTCGTGAGCAGTTCTTC. Residues: CSARGSGTSGSREQFF.

The chain combines TRBV7-8 with TRBJ1-2; 7 bases agree with TRBD1. V trimming: 4 bases; J trimming: 4 bases; junction bases outside the gene matches: 9. The CDR3 has 15 amino acids. The germline gives CDR1 SGHVS, CDR2 FQNEAQ. CDR3 region: CASSSSSTGSYGYTF. The CDR3 DNA reads TGTGCCAGCAGCTCCTCCTCGACAGGGTCCTATGGCTACACCTTC. Full variable domain (outside the CDR3, taken from reference TRBV7-8 and TRBJ1-2): GAGVSQSPRYKVAKRGQDVALRCDPISGHVSLFWYQQALGQGPEFLTYFQNEAQLDKSGLPSDRFFAERPEGSVSTLKIQRTQQEDSAVYLCASSSSSTGSYGYTFGSGTRLTVV.

The CDR3 protein is CASRYTEAGPYEQYF. Here the CDR3 DNA reads TGTGCCAGCAGATATACGGAGGCAGGGCCCTACGAGCAGTACTTC. The J gene is TRBJ2-7, the V gene TRBV12-3 or TRBV12-4; D assignment may be TRBD1 or TRBD2 (5 bases each). Trimming took off 6 bases at V and 2 bases at J, with 17 bases between the two ends. This CDR3 contains 15 residues.

This clonotype turned up a few times. V and J are TRBV7-6 and TRBJ2-3; D may be TRBD2 (6 bases). The CDR3 totals 11 residues. Looked up from germline, CDR1 is SGHVS and CDR2 is FNYEAQ. V was trimmed by 6 bases and J by 6 bases, leaving 7 bases between them. CDR3 DNA sequence: TGTGCCAGCAGGGCGGGGGATACGCAGTATTTT. It specifies CASRAGDTQYF.

The gene calls are TRBV7-8 and TRBJ2-3; D might be TRBD1 or TRBD2, each matching 5 bases. The CDR3 spans 14 residues. The germline V gene has CDR1 SGHVS and CDR2 FQNEAQ. Trimming pared 8 bases from V and 0 bases from J, leaving 12 bases between. CDR3 amino acids: CASGDDSSTDTQYF. DNA for the CDR3: TGTGCCAGCGGGGACGACAGCAGCACAGATACGCAGTATTTT.

This clonotype was seen many times. This chain uses TRBV4-1 with TRBJ2-7, with D possibly TRBD1 on 6 matching bases. Germline V gene lookup returns CDR1 MGHRA and CDR2 YSYEKL. This CDR3 has 15 amino acids. V lost 0 bases and J lost 3, with 12 bases in between. The CDR3, as DNA: TGCGCCAGCAGCCAAGATTCAGGGGACCTCTACGAGCAGTACTTC. Protein product: CASSQDSGDLYEQYF.

This clonotype was counted only a few times. The rearrangement links TRBV19 to TRBJ2-3, with TRBD1 as a possible D gene (5 bases). Per germline, CDR1 LNHDA and CDR2 SQIVND (reference sequence). Trimming shortened V by 7 bases and J by 5 bases, and 16 bases separated the two germline ends. This CDR3 has 14 residues. The CDR3 DNA follows: TGTGCCAGTAAAGAGCAGGGATTGCGAGATACGCAGTATTTT. Protein product: CASKEQGLRDTQYF. Variable domain in full (rest from reference TRBV19 and TRBJ2-3): DGGITQSPKYLFRKEGQNVTLSCEQNLNHDAMYWYRQDPGQGLRLIYYSQIVNDFQKGDIAEGYSVSREKKESFPLTVTSAQKNPTAFYLCASKEQGLRDTQYFGPGTRLTVL.

This clonotype showed up just a few times. CDR3 region: CATSGTGGYEQYF. The CDR3 region has the DNA TGTGCCACTTCCGGGACAGGGGGCTACGAGCAGTACTTC. The chain couples TRBV12-3 or TRBV12-4 to TRBJ2-7, with 11 bases lining up with TRBD1. The CDR3 consists of 13 residues. V was clipped by 10 bases and J by 3 bases; unmatched bases: 5.

V is TRBV10-2 and J is TRBJ2-1; 7 nucleotides align to TRBD1. Germline V lookup: CDR1 WSHSY, CDR2 SAAADI. The CDR3 runs 19 residues. J lost 1 base, V lost 0 bases, and 12 bases had no gene match. The chain's CDR3 is CASSESPQRGGRSYNEQFF. The CDR3, as DNA: TGCGCCAGCAGTGAGTCACCTCAGCGAGGGGGCAGGTCCTACAATGAGCAGTTCTTC.

The CDR3 is CAISEPRTGGSEQYF. Here the CDR3 DNA reads TGTGCCATCAGTGAGCCCAGGACAGGGGGGAGCGAGCAGTACTTC. V gene TRBV10-3 combines with J gene TRBJ2-7, with 10 bases identical to TRBD1. V was clipped by 2 bases and J by 6 bases; unmatched bases: 7. Germline assignment: CDR1 ENHRY and CDR2 SYGVKD. CDR3 size: 15 residues.

The table lists this clonotype with a few counts. This chain joins TRBV29-1 and TRBJ2-1, with TRBD1 matching 8 bases. The V gene end was trimmed by 8 bases and the J gene end by 12 bases; junction bases not matched to a gene: 9. CDR1 SQVTM and CDR2 ANQGSEA come from the germline V gene. This CDR3 spans 11 amino acids. CDR3 in amino acids: CSPILQGAQFF. CDR3 nucleotide sequence: TGCAGCCCCATCCTGCAGGGGGCGCAGTTCTTC.

The gene calls are TRBV12-3 or TRBV12-4 and TRBJ2-7; 9 bases agree with TRBD1. The J segment lost 5 bases and the V segment lost 6 bases, leaving 5 bases of the junction unmatched. The CDR3 length is 13 residues. CDR3 DNA: TGTGCCAGCAGCTCGGACAGGGGCCACGAGCAGTACTTC. Translated, it gives CASSSDRGHEQYF.

This rearrangement joins TRBV27 to TRBJ2-6, with a possible D match to TRBD1 (6 bases). Per germline, CDR1 MNHEY and CDR2 SMNVEV (reference sequence). Trimming took off 8 bases at V and 0 bases at J, with 14 bases between the two ends. CDR3 length: 16 residues. The CDR3 DNA reads TGTGCCAGCTCCCCGGACAGAAACTCTGGGGCCAACGTCCTGACTTTC. It is translated as CASSPDRNSGANVLTF.

The V and J genes are TRBV23-1 and TRBJ2-7; possibly TRBD1 for D (5 bases). TRBV23-1 is noted as an ORF with a role that remains uncertain. Deletions cut 2 bases from V and 1 base from J, with 9 bases between. The CDR3 covers 14 residues. The CDR3 DNA sequence: TGCGCCAGCAGTCAACCGGACAAGTCCTACGAGCAGTACTTC. This gives the protein CASSQPDKSYEQYF.

Ten or more counts support this clonotype. V gene TRBV5-1 combines with J gene TRBJ2-2; D uncertain. The V end lost 4 bases, the J end lost 0 bases, and 7 bases lay between the germline ends. The V gene's germline CDR1 is SGHRS and CDR2 YFSETQ. The CDR3 sequence is 14 residues long. The CDR3 reads CASSVTANTGELFF. The CDR3 DNA is TGCGCCAGCAGCGTAACTGCGAACACCGGGGAGCTGTTTTTT.

V usage is TRBV5-4 and J usage is TRBJ1-1, with a weak D call TRBD1 (6 bases). This CDR3 region has 14 residues. Trimming took off 4 bases at V and 1 base at J, with 11 bases between the two ends. CDR1 and CDR2 from the germline V gene are SGHNT and YYREEE (reference sequence). The DNA of the CDR3 is TGTGCCAGCAGCAGCAGGGGAGGGAACACTGAAGCTTTCTTT. This sequence encodes CASSSRGGNTEAFF.

There are a few counts of this clonotype. The chain is built from TRBV7-9 and TRBJ1-2; 7 positions match TRBD1. CDR1 SEHNR and CDR2 FQNEAQ come from the germline V gene (reference sequence). CDR3 length: 14 residues. J was trimmed by 0 bases and V by 5 bases; bases with no gene match: 3. In DNA form, the CDR3 reads TGTGCCAGCAGCCGGGACAGTACTAACTATGGCTACACCTTC. This gives the protein CASSRDSTNYGYTF.

This clonotype was counted at least ten times. This rearrangement joins TRBV28 to TRBJ1-1; D is possibly TRBD1 (6 bases). Germline V gene sequence: CDR1 MDHEN, CDR2 SYDVKM. V dropped 1 base and J dropped 0 bases, with 9 bases sitting between them. CDR3 length: 15 amino acids. In DNA, the CDR3 is TGTGCCAGCAGTTTATATGCAGGGGTGAACACTGAAGCTTTCTTT. Translating it yields CASSLYAGVNTEAFF.

This chain uses TRBV30 with TRBJ2-4; TRBD2 matches at 9 bases. Losses at the gene ends were 1 base for V and 9 bases for J; bases not matched to a gene: 1. The germline CDR1 and CDR2 sequences are GTSNPN and SVGIG (reference sequence). This CDR3 contains 12 residues. The chain's CDR3 is CAWSGLAAIQYF. The CDR3 bases are TGTGCCTGGAGTGGACTAGCGGCCATTCAGTACTTC.

Ten or more counts support this clonotype. The genes are TRBV29-1 and TRBJ2-7; maybe TRBD1 (6 bases). Germline V gives CDR1 SQVTM, CDR2 ANQGSEA. The CDR3 runs to 13 residues. The V end lost 4 bases, the J end lost 7 bases, and 17 bases lay between the germline ends. CDR3 protein: CSVVIRQESEQYF. The CDR3, as DNA: TGCAGCGTTGTGATACGACAGGAGTCGGAGCAGTACTTC.

There are a few counts of this clonotype. The DNA of the CDR3 is TGTGCCAGCAGTAAACTAGCGGGGGGGCCCTACAATGAGCAGTTCTTC. Translating gives CASSKLAGGPYNEQFF. The rearrangement uses TRBV6-1 and TRBJ2-1, with 13 bases identical to TRBD2. V dropped 5 bases and J dropped 2; count of bases not matched to a gene: 3. CDR3 length: 16 amino acids. CDR1 is MNHNS, CDR2 SASEGT, per germline.

Note on this clonotype: This could be a read error, since a much larger clone is one nucleotide away. The rearrangement uses TRBV2 and TRBJ2-3, with 13 bases lining up with TRBD2. Germline loops: CDR1 SNHLY, CDR2 FYNNEI. The CDR3 is 18 amino acids. In nucleotides, the CDR3 is TGTACCAGCAGTTTGGGACTAGCGGGACTACTAAGCACAGATACGCAGTATTTT. Protein sequence: CTSSLGLAGLLSTDTQYF.

The V call is TRBV27, the J call TRBJ2-7; the D gene is possibly TRBD2 (6 bases). The CDR3 extends over 16 amino acids. Germline V gene lookup returns CDR1 MNHEY and CDR2 SMNVEV (reference sequence). The germline V and J ends were trimmed by 1 base and 0 bases, with 13 bases remaining between them. The CDR3 sequence is CASSLFGGATSYEQYF. The CDR3 coding sequence is TGTGCCAGCAGTTTATTCGGAGGGGCTACCTCCTACGAGCAGTACTTC.

This clonotype was seen a handful of times. The chain couples TRBV15 to TRBJ2-2; D is undetermined. V was pared by 0 bases and J by 7 bases, with 9 bases between. Germline V gene lookup returns CDR1 LNHNV and CDR2 YYDKDF (reference sequence). The CDR3 totals 14 residues. This CDR3 is CATSRDTDLGELFF. CDR3 in DNA: TGTGCCACCAGCAGAGATACCGACCTCGGGGAGCTGTTTTTT.

This clonotype appeared many times. This chain connects TRBV20-1 to TRBJ1-6; D is ambiguous. Trimming took 0 bases from V and 9 from J, leaving 21 bases between them. Germline CDR1 reads DFQATT; CDR2 reads SNEGSKA (reference sequence). The length of the CDR3 is 17 residues. In nucleotides, the CDR3 is TGCAGTGCTAGAGATCCCGCCGGCGGCAATCGAGGTTCACCCCTCCACTTT. Translation: CSARDPAGGNRGSPLHF.

The rearrangement links TRBV29-1 to TRBJ2-1; no clear D. Between the trimmed V and J ends, which lost 1 base and 4 bases, there was a span of 2 bases. Germline V gene sequence: CDR1 SQVTM, CDR2 ANQGSEA. The CDR3 length is 11 residues. The DNA of the CDR3 is TGCAGCGTTGAAGGATACAATGAGCAGTTCTTC. Its translation: CSVEGYNEQFF.